This T cell receptor beta chain came from a study of T cells in Graves' hyperthyroidism and ophthalmopathy. This CDR3 region has 14 residues. Trimming removed 2 bases from V and 2 bases from J, with 7 bases in between. This clonotype occurred many times. Patients were excluded for uncontrolled infection, other autoimmune disease, pregnancy or lactation. Diagnosis relied on clinical symptoms, serum thyroxine and TRAb, thyroid ultrasound and orbital computed tomography. RNA transcripts provided the source from which TCR beta CDR3 regions were amplified. First-round RT-PCR targeting the TCR CDR3 was performed with the HTBI primer set. TCRdb redid the calling of the multiplex PCR reads with MiXCR, one entry per CDR3 protein. The sample includes 250,000 to 350,000 distinct CDR3 sequences, approximately 15% seen only once; the top ten take around 57%.

Sequencing input: blood. The sequence was collected from an older woman with Graves' ophthalmopathy. The chain carries TRBV12-3 or TRBV12-4 and TRBJ1-5, with D tentatively TRBD1 (5 bases). The CDR3 region is CASSLQGRNQPQHF. DNA for the CDR3: TGTGCCAGCAGTTTACAGGGCCGCAATCAGCCCCAGCATTTT.